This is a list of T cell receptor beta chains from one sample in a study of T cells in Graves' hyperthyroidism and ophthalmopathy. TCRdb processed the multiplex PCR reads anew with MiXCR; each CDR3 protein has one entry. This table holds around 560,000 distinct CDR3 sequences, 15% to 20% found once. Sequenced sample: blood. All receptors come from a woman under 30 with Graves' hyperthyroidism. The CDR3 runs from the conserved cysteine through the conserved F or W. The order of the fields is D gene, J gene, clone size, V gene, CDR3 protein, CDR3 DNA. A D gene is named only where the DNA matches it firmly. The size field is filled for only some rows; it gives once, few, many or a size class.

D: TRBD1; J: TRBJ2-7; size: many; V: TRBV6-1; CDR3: CASERDRDSYEQYF; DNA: TGTGCCAGCGAGCGGGACAGGGACTCCTACGAGCAGTACTTC
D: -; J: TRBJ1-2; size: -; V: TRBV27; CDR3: CASSWSGDYGYTF; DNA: TGTGCCAGCAGTTGGTCCGGCGACTATGGCTACACCTTC
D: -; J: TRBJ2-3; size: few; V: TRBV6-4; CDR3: CASSVGDADTQYF; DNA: TGTGCCAGCAGTGTCGGGGACGCAGATACGCAGTATTTT
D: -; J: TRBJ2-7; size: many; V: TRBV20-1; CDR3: CSARDQTRSYEQYF; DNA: TGCAGTGCTAGAGATCAGACTAGGAGCTACGAGCAGTACTTC
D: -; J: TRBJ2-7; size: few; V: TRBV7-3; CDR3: CASSPGVYYEQYF; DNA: TGTGCCAGCAGCCCGGGGGTTTACTACGAGCAGTACTTC
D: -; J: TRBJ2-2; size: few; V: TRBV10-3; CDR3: CAISPTSRELFF; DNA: TGTGCCATCAGTCCAACTAGCCGGGAGCTGTTTTTT
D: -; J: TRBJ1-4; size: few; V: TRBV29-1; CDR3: CSVDTGGTNEKLFF; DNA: TGCAGCGTTGATACGGGTGGCACTAATGAAAAACTGTTTTTT
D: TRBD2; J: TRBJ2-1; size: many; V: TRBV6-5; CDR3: CASSTSGGEGYEQFF; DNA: TGTGCCAGCAGTACGAGCGGGGGGGAGGGATATGAGCAGTTCTTC
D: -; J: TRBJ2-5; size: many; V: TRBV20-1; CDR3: CSARGYGGARETQYF; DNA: TGCAGTGCTAGGGGTTATGGGGGAGCGAGGGAGACCCAGTACTTC
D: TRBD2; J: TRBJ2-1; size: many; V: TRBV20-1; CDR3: CSARDPSVAGYNEQFF; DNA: TGCAGTGCTAGAGATCCTTCGGTAGCGGGTTACAATGAGCAGTTCTTC
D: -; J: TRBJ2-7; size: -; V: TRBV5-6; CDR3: CASSLPPGTGNYEQYF; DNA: TGTGCCAGCAGCTTACCTCCCGGGACCGGTAACTACGAGCAGTACTTC
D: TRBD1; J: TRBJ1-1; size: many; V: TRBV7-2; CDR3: CASSRRQGINTEAFF; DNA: TGTGCCAGCAGTCGCCGACAGGGGATTAACACTGAAGCTTTCTTT
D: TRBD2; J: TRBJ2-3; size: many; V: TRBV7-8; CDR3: CASTKTPLASTDTQYF; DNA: TGTGCCAGCACTAAAACCCCACTAGCGAGCACAGATACGCAGTATTTT
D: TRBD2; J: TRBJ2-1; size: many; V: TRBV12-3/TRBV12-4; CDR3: CASRKTSGSSYNEQFF; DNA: TGTGCCAGCAGAAAGACTAGCGGGAGCTCCTACAATGAGCAGTTCTTC
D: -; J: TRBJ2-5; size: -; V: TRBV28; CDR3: CASRGGRDAETQYF; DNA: TGTGCCAGCAGAGGGGGACGGGATGCCGAGACCCAGTACTTC
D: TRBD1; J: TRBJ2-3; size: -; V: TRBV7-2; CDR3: CASSPGQYGTDTQYF; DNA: TGTGCCAGCAGCCCGGGACAGTACGGGACAGATACGCAGTATTTT
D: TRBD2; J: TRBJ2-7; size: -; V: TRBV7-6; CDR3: CASSRTPGLAGVFSYEQYF; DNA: TGTGCCAGCAGCCGTACACCGGGACTAGCGGGAGTTTTCTCCTACGAGCAGTACTTC
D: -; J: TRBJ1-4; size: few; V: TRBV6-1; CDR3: CASSDAGGNEKLFF; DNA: TGTGCCAGCAGTGACGCGGGCGGTAATGAAAAACTGTTTTTT
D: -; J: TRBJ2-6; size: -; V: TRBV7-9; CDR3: CASSFTAGANVLTF; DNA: TGTGCCAGCAGCTTTACGGCTGGGGCCAACGTCCTGACTTTC
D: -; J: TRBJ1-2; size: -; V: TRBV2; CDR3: CASNGGLGGYTF; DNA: TGTGCCAGCAACGGGGGGCTGGGGGGCTACACCTTC
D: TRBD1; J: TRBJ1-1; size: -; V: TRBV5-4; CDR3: CASSRPGQGSSMNTEAFF; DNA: TGTGCCAGCAGCAGGCCGGGACAGGGGTCTTCTATGAACACTGAAGCTTTCTTT
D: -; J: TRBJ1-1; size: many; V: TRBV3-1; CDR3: CASSQVINTEAFF; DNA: TGTGCCAGCAGCCAAGTAATAAACACTGAAGCTTTCTTT
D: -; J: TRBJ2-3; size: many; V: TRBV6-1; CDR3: CASSEEGGATDTQYF; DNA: TGTGCCAGCAGTGAAGAGGGGGGAGCGACAGATACGCAGTATTTT
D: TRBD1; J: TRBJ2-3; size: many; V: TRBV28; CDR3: CASSLNRGLGTDTQYF; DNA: TGTGCCAGCAGTCTAAACAGGGGGCTTGGCACAGATACGCAGTATTTT
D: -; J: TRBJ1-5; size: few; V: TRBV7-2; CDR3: CASSLRVGNQPQHF; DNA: TGTGCCAGCAGCTTACGGGTTGGCAATCAGCCCCAGCATTTT
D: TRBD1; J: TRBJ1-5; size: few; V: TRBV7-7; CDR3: CASSLTSSGTGTSNQPQHF; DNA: TGTGCCAGCAGCTTAACGTCATCCGGGACAGGGACTAGCAATCAGCCCCAGCATTTT
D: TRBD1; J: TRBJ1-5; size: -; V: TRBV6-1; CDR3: CASSNGQGRNQPQHF; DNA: TGTGCCAGCAGTAATGGACAGGGGCGCAATCAGCCCCAGCATTTT
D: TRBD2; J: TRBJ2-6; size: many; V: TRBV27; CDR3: CASSPQPLAGGSSGANVLTF; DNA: TGTGCCAGCAGTCCCCAACCTTTAGCGGGAGGGAGCTCTGGGGCCAACGTCCTGACTTTC
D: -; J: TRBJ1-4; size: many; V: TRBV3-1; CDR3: CASSQDRAATNEKLFF; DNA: TGTGCCAGCAGCCAAGACAGGGCAGCAACTAATGAAAAACTGTTTTTT
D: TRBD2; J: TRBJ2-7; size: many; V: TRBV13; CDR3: CASSFWTSGLGEQYF; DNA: TGTGCCAGCAGCTTCTGGACTAGCGGCCTCGGCGAGCAGTACTTC
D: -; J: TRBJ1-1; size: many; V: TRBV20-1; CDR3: CSASRTVGPEAFF; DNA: TGCAGTGCTAGTAGGACGGTAGGCCCTGAAGCTTTCTTT
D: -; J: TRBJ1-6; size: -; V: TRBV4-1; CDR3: CASSLGGIRALDGSPLHF; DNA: TGCGCCAGCAGCCTTGGGGGTATAAGGGCCCTGGATGGTTCACCCCTCCACTTT
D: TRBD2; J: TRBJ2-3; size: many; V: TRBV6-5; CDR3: CASSYSGLAGGSDTQYF; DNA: TGTGCCAGCAGTTACTCGGGGTTGGCGGGAGGTTCAGATACGCAGTATTTT
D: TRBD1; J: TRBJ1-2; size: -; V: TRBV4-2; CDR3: CASSQDDRDYGYTF; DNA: TGTGCCAGCAGCCAAGATGACAGGGATTATGGCTACACCTTC
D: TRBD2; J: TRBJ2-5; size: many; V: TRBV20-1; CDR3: CSARRRRTSGRFETQYF; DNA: TGCAGTGCTAGACGAAGACGGACTAGCGGGAGGTTTGAGACCCAGTACTTC
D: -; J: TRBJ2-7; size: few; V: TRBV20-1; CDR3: CSASDGDYEQYF; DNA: TGCAGTGCTAGCGACGGCGACTACGAGCAGTACTTC
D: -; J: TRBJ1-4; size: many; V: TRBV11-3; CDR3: CASSPEGDPPGEKLFF; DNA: TGTGCCAGCAGCCCCGAGGGTGACCCTCCGGGTGAAAAACTGTTTTTT
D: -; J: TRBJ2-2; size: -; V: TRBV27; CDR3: CASSPPDSSGELFF; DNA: TGTGCCAGCAGTCCCCCCGACAGTTCCGGGGAGCTGTTTTTT
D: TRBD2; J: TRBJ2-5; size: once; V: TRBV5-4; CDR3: CASSWERSGGASETQYF; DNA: TGTGCCAGCAGCTGGGAAAGGAGCGGGGGGGCCTCGGAGACCCAGTACTTC
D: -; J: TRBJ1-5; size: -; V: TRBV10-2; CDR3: CASSGGWGINQPQHF; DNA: TGCGCCAGCAGCGGGGGGTGGGGTATCAATCAGCCCCAGCATTTT
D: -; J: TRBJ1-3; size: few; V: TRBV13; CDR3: CASSFRQGDTGNTIYF; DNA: TGTGCCAGCAGCTTCCGACAAGGGGACACTGGAAACACCATATATTTT
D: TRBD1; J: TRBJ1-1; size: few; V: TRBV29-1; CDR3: CSVEPGTGNTEAFF; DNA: TGCAGCGTTGAGCCCGGGACAGGGAACACTGAAGCTTTCTTT
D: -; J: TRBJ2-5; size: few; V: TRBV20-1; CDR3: CSATGQFQETQYF; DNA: TGCAGTGCCACCGGACAGTTCCAAGAGACCCAGTACTTC
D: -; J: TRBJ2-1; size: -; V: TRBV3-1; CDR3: CASSQAFNEQFF; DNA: TGTGCCAGCAGCCAAGCATTTAATGAGCAGTTCTTC
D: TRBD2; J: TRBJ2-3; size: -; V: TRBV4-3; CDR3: CASSQAKMSGVTDTQYF; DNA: TGCGCCAGCAGCCAGGCTAAAATGAGCGGGGTCACAGATACGCAGTATTTT
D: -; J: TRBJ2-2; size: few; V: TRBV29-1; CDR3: CSVVLGGNTGELFF; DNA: TGCAGCGTTGTTTTGGGCGGGAACACCGGGGAGCTGTTTTTT
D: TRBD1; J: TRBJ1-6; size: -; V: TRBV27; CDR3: CASSPKTSGGPYNSPLHF; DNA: TGTGCCAGCAGTCCCAAAACCTCAGGGGGCCCCTATAATTCACCCCTCCACTTT
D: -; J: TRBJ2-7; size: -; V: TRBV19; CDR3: CASSISVRGHEQYF; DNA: TGTGCCAGTAGTATATCGGTCAGGGGCCACGAGCAGTACTTC
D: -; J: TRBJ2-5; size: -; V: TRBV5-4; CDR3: CASSLGSGVKTQYF; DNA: TGTGCCAGCAGCTTAGGTTCCGGGGTTAAGACCCAGTACTTC
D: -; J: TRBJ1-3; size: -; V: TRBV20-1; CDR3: CSARTDIPNTIYF; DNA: TGCAGTGCTCGTACCGACATACCGAACACCATATATTTT
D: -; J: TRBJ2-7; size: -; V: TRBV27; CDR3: CASSLWYLQTGPYEQYF; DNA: TGTGCCAGCAGTTTATGGTATCTTCAGACAGGACCTTACGAGCAGTACTTC
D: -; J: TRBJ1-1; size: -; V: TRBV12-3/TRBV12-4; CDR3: CASSFLGLEAFF; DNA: TGTGCCAGCAGTTTCCTCGGGTTAGAAGCTTTCTTT
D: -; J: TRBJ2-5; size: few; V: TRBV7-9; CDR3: CASSPPWGGGTQYF; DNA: TGTGCCAGCAGCCCCCCGTGGGGTGGTGGGACCCAGTACTTC